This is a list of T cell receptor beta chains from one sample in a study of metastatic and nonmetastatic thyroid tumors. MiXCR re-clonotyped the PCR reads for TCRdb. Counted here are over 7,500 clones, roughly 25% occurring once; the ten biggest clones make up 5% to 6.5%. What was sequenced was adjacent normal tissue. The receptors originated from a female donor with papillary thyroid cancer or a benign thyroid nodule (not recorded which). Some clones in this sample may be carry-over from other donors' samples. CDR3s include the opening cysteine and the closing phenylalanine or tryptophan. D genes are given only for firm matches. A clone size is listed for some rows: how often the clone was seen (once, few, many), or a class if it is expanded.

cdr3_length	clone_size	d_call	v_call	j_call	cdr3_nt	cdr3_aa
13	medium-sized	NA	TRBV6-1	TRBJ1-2	TGTGCCAGCAGTGAAGGGGACACATATGGCTACACCTTC	CASSEGDTYGYTF
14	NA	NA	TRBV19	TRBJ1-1	TGTGCCAGTAGTAGACCAGAAGTGAACACTGAAGCTTTCTTT	CASSRPEVNTEAFF
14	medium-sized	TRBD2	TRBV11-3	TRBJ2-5	TGTGCCAGCAGCCTCGGGGGGGGGCAAGAGACCCAGTACTTC	CASSLGGGQETQYF
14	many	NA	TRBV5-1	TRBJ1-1	TGCGCCAGCAGCTTGGAACAGGGTCTCACTGAAGCTTTCTTT	CASSLEQGLTEAFF
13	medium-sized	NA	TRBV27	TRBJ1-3	TGTGCCAGCAGTTTATACTCTGGAAACACCATATATTTT	CASSLYSGNTIYF
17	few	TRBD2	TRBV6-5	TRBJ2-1	TGTGCCAGCAGCTCGGGACTAGCGGGGGGCCGAGCAAATGAGCAGTTCTTC	CASSSGLAGGRANEQFF
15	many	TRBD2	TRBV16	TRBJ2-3	TGTGCCAGCAGCCAATCTGACAGCGGGGGGGCTACGCAGTATTTT	CASSQSDSGGATQYF
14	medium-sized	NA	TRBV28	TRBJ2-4	TGTGCCAGCAGACGGAGGGGGTTAGGAAACATTCAGTACTTC	CASRRRGLGNIQYF
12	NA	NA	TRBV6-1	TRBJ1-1	TGTGCCGGCAGTCCTCAGGGAACTGAAGCTTTCTTT	CAGSPQGTEAFF
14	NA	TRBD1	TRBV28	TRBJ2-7	TGTGCCAGCCGGAGGGACAGGGCTGCCAACGAGCAGTACTTC	CASRRDRAANEQYF
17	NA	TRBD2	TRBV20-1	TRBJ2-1	TGCAGTGCTGCCCTACCGACTACTAGCGGGAGGGCCGGTCAGCAGTTCTTC	CSAALPTTSGRAGQQFF
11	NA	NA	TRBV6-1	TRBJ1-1	TGTGCCAGCAGTGAAGCGACTGAAGCTTTCTTT	CASSEATEAFF
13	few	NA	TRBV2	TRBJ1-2	TGTGCCAGCACTGCGGGCAGGATTTATGGCTACACCTTC	CASTAGRIYGYTF
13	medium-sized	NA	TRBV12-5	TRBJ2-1	TGTGCTAGTGGTCCCCCTACTAGTTATGAGCAGTTCTTC	CASGPPTSYEQFF
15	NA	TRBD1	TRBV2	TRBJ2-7	TGTGCTAGCCAAATTCCTGGACAGGGGACCTGCGAGCAGTACTTC	CASQIPGQGTCEQYF
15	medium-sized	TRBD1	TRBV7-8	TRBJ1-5	TGTGCCAGCAGTCTAGGGGGGACAGGGTTACAGCCCCAGCATTTT	CASSLGGTGLQPQHF
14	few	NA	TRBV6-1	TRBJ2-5	TGTGCCAGCAGTCCTCGGGACATCCAAGAGACCCAGTACTTC	CASSPRDIQETQYF
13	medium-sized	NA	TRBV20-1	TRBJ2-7	TGCAGTGCTAGAGACGGACTCCTAAACGAGCAGTACTTC	CSARDGLLNEQYF
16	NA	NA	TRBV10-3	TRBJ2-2	TGTGCCATCAGCCCTCTTAGCGGATCGAACACCGGGGAGCTGTTTTTT	CAISPLSGSNTGELFF
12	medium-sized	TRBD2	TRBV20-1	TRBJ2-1	TGCAGTGCTAGTGCACCCGGGGGGGCCGGGTTCTTC	CSASAPGGAGFF
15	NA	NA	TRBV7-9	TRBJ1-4	TGTGCCAGCAGCTTCGAAGGGGGGGCGAATGAAAAACTGTTTTTT	CASSFEGGANEKLFF
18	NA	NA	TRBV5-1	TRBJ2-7	TGCGCCAGCAGCGAAGGGACCGCCGGAGTAGCCGCTCGGTACGAGCAGTACTTC	CASSEGTAGVAARYEQYF
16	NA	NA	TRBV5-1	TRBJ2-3	TGCGCCAGCAGCTTCCTCCATTGGGGGAGAACAGATACGCAGTATTTT	CASSFLHWGRTDTQYF
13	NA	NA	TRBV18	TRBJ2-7	TGTGCCAGCTCACCACAGCCAGGGGACGAGCAGTACTTC	CASSPQPGDEQYF
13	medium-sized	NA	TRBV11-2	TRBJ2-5	TGTGCCAGCAGCTTAAGGAGGGTAGAGACCCAGTACTTC	CASSLRRVETQYF
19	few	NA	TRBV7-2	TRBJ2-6	TGTGCCAGCAGCTTAGCCTTCGGGGCGGGGAGCTCTGGGGCCAACGTCCTGACTTTC	CASSLAFGAGSSGANVLTF
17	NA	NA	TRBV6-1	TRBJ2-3	TGTGCCAGCAGTCAAGTACCCGAACCTACTAGCACAGATACGCAGTATTTT	CASSQVPEPTSTDTQYF
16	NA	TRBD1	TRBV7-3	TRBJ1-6	TGTGCCAGCAGCTTAAGGGACAGGGGATGGAATTCACCCCTCCACTTT	CASSLRDRGWNSPLHF
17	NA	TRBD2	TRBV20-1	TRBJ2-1	TGCAGTGCTGGAGGGCCGGGGCGGGGGGTGTCCTACAATGAGCAGTTCTTC	CSAGGPGRGVSYNEQFF
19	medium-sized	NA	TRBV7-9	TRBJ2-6	TGTGCCAGCAGGCTTAAACCCGACAGGGACTTCTCTGGGGCCAACGTCCTGACTTTC	CASRLKPDRDFSGANVLTF
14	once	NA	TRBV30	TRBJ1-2	TGTGCCTGGAGTCCTGAGAGCGTTCGGTGGGGCTACACCTTC	CAWSPESVRWGYTF
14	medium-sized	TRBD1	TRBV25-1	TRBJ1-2	TGTGCCAGCAGTGGGAGGCGGCAGGGGGCTGGCTACACCTTC	CASSGRRQGAGYTF
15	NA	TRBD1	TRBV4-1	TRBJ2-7	TGCGCCAGCAGACAGGGACAGGGGGACTCCTACGAGCAGTACTTC	CASRQGQGDSYEQYF